This TCR beta chain was sequenced for a study of cytomegalovirus exposure and HLA in healthy donors. Whole-study findings and limits: Relative to the approximately 680-donor mean, N-insertions were reportedly fewer in an Asian-associated ancestry cluster in a later analysis. Indistinguishability led to the exclusion of some V segments, TRBV6-2 and TRBV6-3 included. Within a later analysis, the majority of CMV-associated TCR beta chains appeared HLA-restricted.

The PCR used 60 Vbeta and 13 Jbeta primers. Clones were read by immunoSEQ multiplex PCR, and TCRdb kept only the in-frame ones, dropping some. The sample consists of around 140,000 clones, around 80% of them appearing once. The CDR3 has 13 amino acids. CDR1 is MGHDK and CDR2 is SYGVNS in the germline V gene. V was clipped by 4 bases and J by 2 bases, with 9 bases between them. Unrecorded immune exposure was likely among donors, who were nominally healthy when sampled. As to this clone: Antigen: not known.

The receptor was derived from a man younger than 30 in good health and CMV-seropositive. The sequencing input was PBMCs. The chain couples TRBV25-1 to TRBJ2-7, with a weak D call TRBD2 (6 bases). Here the CDR3 reads CASSGRDPYEQYF. In nucleotides, the CDR3 is TGTGCCAGCAGTGGGAGGGATCCCTACGAGCAGTACTTC.